This T cell receptor beta chain was recorded in a study of T cell responses to AZD1222 COVID-19 vaccine. Germline CDR1 is MNHEY and CDR2 is SMNVEV (reference sequence). This CDR3 is built from 15 residues. V lost 6 bases, J lost 6 bases, and 6 bases stayed unmatched. To note about this clone: Its specificity is unknown.

Study-level points and caveats: The CD4 TCRs associated with vaccination extended across spike and predominated at 160-218 and 743-854. Most donors were white British and more were female, and clonal diversity was possibly underestimated. Reportedly, nearly half of unique spike TCRs recognized epitopes outside B.1.351/B.1.1.7 mutations. No day 14 peak samples; only post-peak repertoires were characterized.

Repertoires were generated with immunoSEQ multiplex PCR, while TCRdb's copy carries only in-frame clones and drops some. Of 80,000 to 90,000 clones in the sample, around 91% were seen once. The receptor was isolated from an adult in good health. The chain links TRBV27 to TRBJ1-6; TRBD1 aligns across 9 bases. The material was peripheral blood, obtained on day 0 of MenACWY control vaccination. In DNA form, the CDR3 reads TGTGCCAGCAGCTTTGAGGGACAGGGTAATTCACCCCTCCACTTT. Encoded protein: CASSFEGQGNSPLHF.